The 3 T cell receptor beta chains below all came from one sample that was sequenced in a study of cytomegalovirus exposure and HLA in healthy donors. Primers included in the PCR were 60 Vbeta and 13 Jbeta primers. The method was immunoSEQ multiplex PCR; TCRdb's version includes in-frame clones alone and lacks a portion of them. The sample consists of 100,000 to 150,000 clones, around 78% of them appearing once. Sequencing used PBMCs. These receptors all stem from a man aged 40-55 years in good health and CMV-seronegative.

The chain joins TRBV7-2 to TRBJ2-3; unclear D gene. This CDR3 spans 13 amino acids. Germline CDR1 SGHTA, CDR2 FQGNSA. V was trimmed by 8 bases and J by 1 base, leaving 10 bases between them. The CDR3 loop is CASGFQGTDTQYF. The CDR3 bases are TGTGCCAGCGGATTCCAGGGCACAGATACGCAGTATTTT.

J is TRBJ2-7 and V is TRBV28; D is perhaps TRBD1 (7 bases). This CDR3 is 15 amino acids long. Deletions cut 2 bases from V and 4 bases from J, with 15 bases between. Germline values: CDR1 MDHEN, CDR2 SYDVKM. The CDR3 loop reads CASSLGGGGGYEQYF. CDR3 nucleotide sequence: TGTGCCAGCAGTTTAGGAGGGGGCGGTGGGTACGAGCAGTACTTC.

This clone was found once. This chain connects TRBV9 to TRBJ1-1, with unresolved D. Trimming left V 3 bases short and J 6 bases short, with 9 bases between. Germline V gene data show CDR1 as SGDLS and CDR2 as YYNGEE. The CDR3 loop spans 12 amino acids. DNA of the CDR3: TGTGCCAGCAGCGCCCCCCCCGCTGAAGCTTTCTTT. This codes for CASSAPPAEAFF.